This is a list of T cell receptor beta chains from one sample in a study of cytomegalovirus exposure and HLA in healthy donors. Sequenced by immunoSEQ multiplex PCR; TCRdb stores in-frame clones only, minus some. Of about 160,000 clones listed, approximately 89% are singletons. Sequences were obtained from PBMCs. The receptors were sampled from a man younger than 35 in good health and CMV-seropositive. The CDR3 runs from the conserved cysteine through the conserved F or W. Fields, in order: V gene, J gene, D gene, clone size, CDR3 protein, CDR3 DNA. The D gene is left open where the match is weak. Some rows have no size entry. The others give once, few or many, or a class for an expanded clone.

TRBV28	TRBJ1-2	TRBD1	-	CASSFRDRDGYTF	TGTGCCAGCAGTTTCCGGGACAGGGACGGCTACACCTTC
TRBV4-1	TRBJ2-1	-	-	CASSQESQYNEQFF	TGCGCCAGCAGCCAAGAGTCACAGTACAATGAGCAGTTCTTC
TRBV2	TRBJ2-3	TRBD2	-	CASSEKLARDTQYF	TGTGCCAGCAGTGAAAAACTAGCGCGGGATACGCAGTATTTT
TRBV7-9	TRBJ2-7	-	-	CASSLPSENYEQYF	TGTGCCAGCAGCCTACCTAGCGAGAACTACGAGCAGTACTTC
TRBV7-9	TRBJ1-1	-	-	CASSLGGLRRLNTEAFF	TGTGCCAGCAGCTTGGGGGGTCTCCGAAGATTGAACACTGAAGCTTTCTTT
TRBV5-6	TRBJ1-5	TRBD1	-	CASSFRPKWTGAGQPQHF	TGTGCCAGCAGCTTTAGGCCAAAATGGACAGGGGCCGGGCAGCCCCAGCATTTT
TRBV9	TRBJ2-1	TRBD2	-	CASIVSRQGSSGSDVGSNEQFF	TGTGCCAGCATCGTCTCGCGACAGGGTTCTAGCGGGAGCGATGTTGGGAGCAATGAGCAGTTCTTC
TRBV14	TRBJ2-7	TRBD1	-	CASSQRTGGEQYF	TGTGCCAGCAGCCAAAGGACAGGGGGCGAGCAGTACTTC
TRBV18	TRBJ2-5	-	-	CASSPRQTGQETQYF	TGTGCCAGCTCACCGAGACAAACGGGACAAGAGACCCAGTACTTC
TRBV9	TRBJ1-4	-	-	CASSVVGEKGEKLFF	TGTGCCAGCAGCGTAGTTGGGGAGAAGGGTGAAAAACTGTTTTTT
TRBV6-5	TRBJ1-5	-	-	CASSYTGGSQPQHF	TGTGCCAGCAGTTACACTGGGGGCAGTCAGCCCCAGCATTTT
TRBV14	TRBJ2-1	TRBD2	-	CASNPTSGYYNEQFF	TGTGCCAGCAATCCTACTAGCGGGTACTACAATGAGCAGTTCTTC
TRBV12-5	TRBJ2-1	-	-	CASGLVLYNEQFF	TGTGCTAGTGGTTTGGTACTCTACAATGAGCAGTTCTTC
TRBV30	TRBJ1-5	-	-	CAWSALDLNQPQHF	TGTGCCTGGAGTGCGTTAGACTTGAATCAGCCCCAGCATTTT
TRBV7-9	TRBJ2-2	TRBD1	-	CAGLPWTGSDTGELFF	TGTGCCGGTTTGCCCTGGACAGGATCTGACACCGGGGAGCTGTTTTTT
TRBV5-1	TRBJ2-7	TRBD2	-	CASTPGLAVLREQYF	TGCGCCAGCACCCCCGGACTAGCGGTTTTAAGGGAGCAGTACTTC
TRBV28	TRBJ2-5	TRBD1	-	CASSATGVQETQYF	TGTGCCAGCAGTGCCACAGGGGTCCAGGAGACCCAGTACTTC
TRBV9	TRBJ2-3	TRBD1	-	CASSADRGRDTQYF	TGTGCCAGCAGCGCCGACAGGGGTCGAGATACGCAGTATTTT
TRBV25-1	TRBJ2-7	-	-	CASNGDTSYEQYF	TGTGCCAGCAATGGGGACACCTCCTACGAGCAGTACTTC
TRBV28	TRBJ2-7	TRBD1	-	CASNIGQGETYEQYF	TGTGCCAGCAATATAGGACAGGGGGAAACCTACGAGCAGTACTTC
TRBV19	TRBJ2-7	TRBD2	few	CASSLGEGLEQYF	TGTGCCAGTAGTTTGGGGGAGGGACTCGAGCAGTACTTC
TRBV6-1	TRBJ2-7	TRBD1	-	CASSESTGVGSYEQYF	TGTGCCAGCAGTGAATCCACAGGGGTGGGTTCCTACGAGCAGTACTTC
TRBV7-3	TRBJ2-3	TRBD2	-	CASSPNQRDQADTQYF	TGTGCCAGCAGCCCGAACCAGCGGGACCAGGCAGATACGCAGTATTTT
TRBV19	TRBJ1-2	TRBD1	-	CASSIDRTGDNYTF	TGTGCCAGTAGTATAGATCGGACAGGCGATAACTACACCTTC
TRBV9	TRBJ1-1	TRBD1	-	CASSGDRVDTEAFF	TGTGCCAGCAGCGGTGACAGGGTAGACACTGAAGCTTTCTTT
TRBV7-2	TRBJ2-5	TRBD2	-	CASSLEIAGGVGTQYF	TGTGCCAGCAGCTTAGAGATAGCGGGAGGGGTGGGGACCCAGTACTTC
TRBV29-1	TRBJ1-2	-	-	CSVETDGYTF	TGCAGCGTTGAAACGGATGGCTACACCTTC
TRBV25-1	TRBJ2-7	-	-	CASSPVGGGIPYEQYF	TGTGCCAGCAGTCCCGTAGGGGGAGGGATTCCGTACGAGCAGTACTTC
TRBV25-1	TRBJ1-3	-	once	CASSDRLSGNTIYF	TGTGCCAGCAGTGACAGACTCTCTGGAAACACCATATATTTT
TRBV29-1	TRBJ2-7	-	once	CSVVNPRSSYEQYF	TGCAGCGTTGTTAACCCCCGGAGTTCCTACGAGCAGTACTTC
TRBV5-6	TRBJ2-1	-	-	CASSSPYTLYNEQFF	TGTGCCAGCAGCTCCCCCTATACGCTTTACAATGAGCAGTTCTTC
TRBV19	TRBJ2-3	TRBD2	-	CASRTSGRTDTQYF	TGTGCCAGTAGGACGAGCGGGAGAACAGATACGCAGTATTTT